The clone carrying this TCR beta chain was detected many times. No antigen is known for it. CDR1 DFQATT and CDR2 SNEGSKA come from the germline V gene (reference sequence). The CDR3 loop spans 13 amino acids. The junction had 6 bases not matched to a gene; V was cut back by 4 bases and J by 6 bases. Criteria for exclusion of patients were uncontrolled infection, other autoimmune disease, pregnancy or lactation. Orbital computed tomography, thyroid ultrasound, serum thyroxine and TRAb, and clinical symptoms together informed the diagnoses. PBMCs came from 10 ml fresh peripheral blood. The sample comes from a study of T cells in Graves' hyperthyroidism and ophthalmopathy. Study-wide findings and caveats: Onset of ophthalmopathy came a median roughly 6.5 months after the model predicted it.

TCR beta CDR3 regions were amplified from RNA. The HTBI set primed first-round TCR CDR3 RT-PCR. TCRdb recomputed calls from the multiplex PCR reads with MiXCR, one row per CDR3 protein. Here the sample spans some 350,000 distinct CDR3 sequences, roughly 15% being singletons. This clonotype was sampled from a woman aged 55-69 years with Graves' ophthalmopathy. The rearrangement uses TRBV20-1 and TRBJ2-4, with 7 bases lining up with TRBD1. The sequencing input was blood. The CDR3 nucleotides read TGCAGTGCTATCAGACAGGGATCAAACATTCAGTACTTC. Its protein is CSAIRQGSNIQYF.